This TCR beta chain appears in the sequencing data of a study of regulatory T cells in long-lasting Graves disease. Time point: newly diagnosed GD, antithyroid drugs for less than 3 months. There was RNA extracted from PBMCs, and the TCR library was made from it. Investigators prepared the TCR beta libraries by applying iRepertoire HTBI primers and Arm-PCR of CDR3 regions. MiXCR, applied by TCRdb to the multiplex PCR reads, yields one record per CDR3 protein. The sample has about 440,000 distinct CDR3 sequences, approximately 15% seen once. Points from the study as a whole: Persistent Graves' patients possessed reduced TCR diversity relative to recently diagnosed ones.

This clonotype showed up just a few times. The antigen is undetermined. These same records also appear under a second study, on T cells in Graves' hyperthyroidism and ophthalmopathy.

Source: peripheral blood mononuclear cells (PBMCs), taken at new diagnosis, from a patient treated with antithyroid drugs. This clonotype was obtained from a woman in her twenties or thirties with Graves disease.

CDR3 bases: TGTGCCAGCAGTGTTTCGGGAGGGCCCAATGAGCAGTTCTTC. As protein: CASSVSGGPNEQFF. The genes are TRBV6-2 or TRBV6-3 and TRBJ2-1, with TRBD2 identical over 8 bases. This CDR3 spans 14 amino acids. The trim removed 5 bases at V and 6 bases at J, leaving 6 bases unmatched. Germline V gene lookup returns CDR1 MNHEY and CDR2 SVGEGT.